This TCR beta chain appears in the sequencing data of a study of cytotoxic CD8 clonotypes in ibrutinib-treated CLL. The assay was immunoSEQ multiplex PCR, and TCRdb's table has in-frame clones only and misses some. This sample has approximately 320,000 clones, with roughly 70% found just once. Study-level points and caveats: At baseline, clonality was higher than in age-matched healthy donors and correlated with CD8+ counts.

This clone has only a few counts. Its antigen is undetermined. Germline V gives CDR1 LGHNA, CDR2 YNFKEQ. This CDR3 spans 17 amino acids. V was pared by 0 bases and J by 8 bases, with 14 bases of the junction left unmatched. The rearrangement links TRBV4-2 to TRBJ1-2, with 8 bases identical to TRBD1. This sequence originates from a human donor with chronic lymphocytic leukemia. The sample was PBMCs, taken after 36 months of ibrutinib treatment. CDR3 region: CASSQEAQQGALWGYTF. CDR3 sequence (DNA): TGTGCCAGCAGCCAAGAAGCCCAGCAGGGGGCTCTGTGGGGCTACACCTTC.